Listed below are T cell receptor beta chains from one sample, sequenced in a study of response to subunit inactivated influenza vaccine. TCRdb reprocessed the RT-PCR reads with MiXCR, giving one entry per CDR3 protein. This table has about 780,000 distinct CDR3 sequences, 18% appearing once. Sequencing used PBMCs from blood, obtained roughly 5 days after vaccination. The receptors come from a man between 50 and 59 years old who received an inactivated influenza vaccine. The CDR3 runs from the conserved cysteine through the conserved F or W. The D gene is left open where the match is weak. Clone size appears in some rows only: once, few, many, or a class for an expanded clone.

v_call: TRBV6-2/TRBV6-3; j_call: TRBJ2-2; d_call: -; clone_size: -; cdr3_aa: CASSYSHSPTGELFF; cdr3_nt: TGTGCCAGCAGTTACTCCCATTCCCCCACCGGGGAGCTGTTTTTT
v_call: TRBV5-1; j_call: TRBJ1-1; d_call: -; clone_size: -; cdr3_aa: CASSFKDSRETEAFF; cdr3_nt: TGCGCCAGCAGCTTCAAGGACAGCCGAGAGACTGAAGCTTTCTTT
v_call: TRBV6-5; j_call: TRBJ2-1; d_call: TRBD2; clone_size: few; cdr3_aa: CASSYSRGTSYFF; cdr3_nt: TGTGCCAGCAGTTACTCGAGAGGGACTAGCTACTTCTTC
v_call: TRBV13; j_call: TRBJ2-1; d_call: TRBD2; clone_size: -; cdr3_aa: CASSTRSGGGFNEQFF; cdr3_nt: TGTGCCAGCAGCACTCGGAGCGGGGGGGGTTTCAATGAGCAGTTCTTC
v_call: TRBV5-1; j_call: TRBJ2-3; d_call: -; clone_size: few; cdr3_aa: CASSPGQDTQYF; cdr3_nt: TGCGCCAGCAGCCCGGGTCAAGATACGCAGTATTTT
v_call: TRBV6-1; j_call: TRBJ2-5; d_call: TRBD2; clone_size: -; cdr3_aa: CASTRAGGRGTQYF; cdr3_nt: TGTGCCAGCACCCGCGCGGGGGGGCGAGGGACCCAGTACTTC
v_call: TRBV10-1; j_call: TRBJ2-7; d_call: -; clone_size: -; cdr3_aa: CASSDRGTYEQYF; cdr3_nt: TGCGCCAGCAGCGACCGCGGAACCTACGAGCAGTACTTC
v_call: TRBV12-3/TRBV12-4; j_call: TRBJ1-1; d_call: TRBD1; clone_size: few; cdr3_aa: CASRGQGWPEAFF; cdr3_nt: TGTGCCAGCAGGGGACAGGGATGGCCTGAAGCTTTCTTT
v_call: TRBV28; j_call: TRBJ2-6; d_call: -; clone_size: -; cdr3_aa: CASSSATGANVLTF; cdr3_nt: TGTGCCAGCAGTTCCGCGACTGGGGCCAACGTCCTGACTTTC
v_call: TRBV29-1; j_call: TRBJ1-2; d_call: TRBD1; clone_size: few; cdr3_aa: CSVEDRRDRIGYTF; cdr3_nt: TGCAGCGTTGAAGATCGAAGGGACAGAATTGGCTACACCTTC
v_call: TRBV29-1; j_call: TRBJ1-2; d_call: -; clone_size: few; cdr3_aa: CSVEEENYGYTF; cdr3_nt: TGCAGCGTTGAAGAAGAAAACTATGGCTACACCTTC
v_call: TRBV27; j_call: TRBJ1-5; d_call: -; clone_size: few; cdr3_aa: CASSPIPPTQPQHF; cdr3_nt: TGTGCCAGCAGTCCGATACCCCCCACTCAGCCCCAGCATTTT
v_call: TRBV29-1; j_call: TRBJ2-1; d_call: -; clone_size: many; cdr3_aa: CSVTGLSYNEQFF; cdr3_nt: TGCAGCGTAACAGGACTCTCCTACAATGAGCAGTTCTTC
v_call: TRBV20-1; j_call: TRBJ2-7; d_call: TRBD2; clone_size: once; cdr3_aa: CSARTLAGTSAEQYF; cdr3_nt: TGCAGTGCTAGGACACTAGCGGGAACCTCGGCCGAGCAGTACTTC
v_call: TRBV29-1; j_call: TRBJ2-7; d_call: TRBD1; clone_size: few; cdr3_aa: CSVDTGGYEQYF; cdr3_nt: TGCAGCGTTGATACAGGGGGCTACGAGCAGTACTTC
v_call: TRBV7-2; j_call: TRBJ2-3; d_call: -; clone_size: many; cdr3_aa: CASSLGAGTDTQYF; cdr3_nt: TGTGCCAGCAGCCTCGGGGCGGGCACAGATACGCAGTATTTT
v_call: TRBV29-1; j_call: TRBJ2-1; d_call: -; clone_size: -; cdr3_aa: CSPVLQEPGNEQFF; cdr3_nt: TGCAGCCCCGTTCTACAAGAACCCGGGAATGAGCAGTTCTTC
v_call: TRBV7-2; j_call: TRBJ1-1; d_call: -; clone_size: few; cdr3_aa: CASSLVFVDLNTEAFF; cdr3_nt: TGTGCCAGCAGCTTAGTTTTCGTAGATCTGAACACTGAAGCTTTCTTT
v_call: TRBV6-1; j_call: TRBJ2-3; d_call: -; clone_size: few; cdr3_aa: CASRPRGTPTDTQYF; cdr3_nt: TGTGCCAGCCGACCACGGGGAACTCCCACAGATACGCAGTATTTT
v_call: TRBV29-1; j_call: TRBJ2-7; d_call: -; clone_size: -; cdr3_aa: CSVEGSAYEQYF; cdr3_nt: TGCAGCGTTGAAGGTAGCGCCTACGAGCAGTACTTC
v_call: TRBV7-2; j_call: TRBJ2-2; d_call: -; clone_size: -; cdr3_aa: CASSLVRFGGTGELFF; cdr3_nt: TGTGCCAGCAGCTTAGTACGCTTCGGGGGAACCGGGGAGCTGTTTTTT
v_call: TRBV7-9; j_call: TRBJ2-1; d_call: TRBD1; clone_size: many; cdr3_aa: CASSLAGGLFWGNEQFF; cdr3_nt: TGTGCCAGCAGCTTAGCAGGGGGCCTGTTTTGGGGCAATGAGCAGTTCTTC
v_call: TRBV30; j_call: TRBJ2-7; d_call: -; clone_size: -; cdr3_aa: CAWRRPGDYEQYF; cdr3_nt: TGTGCCTGGAGGAGGCCCGGTGACTACGAGCAGTACTTC
v_call: TRBV6-1; j_call: TRBJ2-6; d_call: -; clone_size: few; cdr3_aa: CASSLRGSYSGANVLTF; cdr3_nt: TGTGCCAGCAGTCTCCGGGGCTCATACTCTGGGGCCAACGTCCTGACTTTC
v_call: TRBV30; j_call: TRBJ2-1; d_call: -; clone_size: -; cdr3_aa: CAWSVEGAYNEQFF; cdr3_nt: TGTGCCTGGAGTGTGGAGGGGGCCTACAATGAGCAGTTCTTC
v_call: TRBV27; j_call: TRBJ2-3; d_call: TRBD2; clone_size: few; cdr3_aa: CASSPTRWEGPDTQYF; cdr3_nt: TGTGCCAGCAGTCCTACCCGGTGGGAGGGACCAGATACGCAGTATTTT
v_call: TRBV18; j_call: TRBJ2-2; d_call: -; clone_size: -; cdr3_aa: CASSPRGQITGELFF; cdr3_nt: TGTGCCAGCTCACCACGTGGACAGATCACCGGGGAGCTGTTTTTT
v_call: TRBV4-3; j_call: TRBJ1-2; d_call: TRBD1; clone_size: once; cdr3_aa: CASSQDRQGEGYTF; cdr3_nt: TGCGCCAGCAGCCAGGACAGACAGGGTGAAGGCTACACCTTC
v_call: TRBV6-1; j_call: TRBJ2-5; d_call: -; clone_size: many; cdr3_aa: CASRDSHRDTKETQYF; cdr3_nt: TGTGCCAGCAGGGATTCTCACCGGGACACTAAAGAGACCCAGTACTTC
v_call: TRBV12-3/TRBV12-4; j_call: TRBJ2-7; d_call: -; clone_size: -; cdr3_aa: CASSLSVSDYEQYF; cdr3_nt: TGTGCCAGCAGTTTATCTGTGTCAGACTACGAGCAGTACTTC
v_call: TRBV29-1; j_call: TRBJ2-5; d_call: -; clone_size: -; cdr3_aa: CSVGMPLRETQYF; cdr3_nt: TGCAGCGTGGGAATGCCCTTACGGGAGACCCAGTACTTC
v_call: TRBV20-1; j_call: TRBJ2-1; d_call: TRBD2; clone_size: -; cdr3_aa: CSARWTSGRAYNEQFF; cdr3_nt: TGCAGTGCTAGGTGGACTAGCGGGAGGGCATACAATGAGCAGTTCTTC